The next 27 T cell receptor beta chains were all read from a single sample in a study of T cells in Graves' hyperthyroidism and ophthalmopathy. RNA transcripts served as the template for amplifying TCR beta CDR3 regions. HTBI primers drove first-round RT-PCR of the TCR CDR3. TCRdb re-called the multiplex PCR reads through MiXCR, storing one row per CDR3 protein. The sample lists a few hundred thousand distinct CDR3 sequences, over 45% seen once, with around two fifths in the top ten. Sequenced: peripheral blood or thyroid tissue (not recorded which). The receptors come from an adult woman with Graves' disease, either hyperthyroidism or ophthalmopathy (not recorded which).

Remarks on this clonotype: A clone one base away is much larger, so this may be a read error. The rearrangement links TRBV7-2 to TRBJ2-7; D remains ambiguous. The CDR3 covers 13 residues. Germline V gene data show CDR1 as SGHTA and CDR2 as FQGNSA. CDR3 nucleotide sequence: TGTGCCAGCAGCTTGGAACACTCCTACGGGCAGTACTTC. It encodes CASSLEHSYGQYF.

This clonotype came up a few times. This sequence joins TRBV5-4 and TRBJ2-2, with D possibly being TRBD1 or TRBD2 (5 bases each). The germline V gene has CDR1 SGHNT and CDR2 YYREEE (reference sequence). CDR3 size: 17 residues. V was clipped by 2 bases and J by 0 bases, with 14 bases between them. The CDR3 DNA reads as TGTGCCAGCAGCTTAGGGGCGGGTACCGCGAACACCGGGGAGCTGTTTTTT. Its translation is CASSLGAGTANTGELFF.

This clonotype was seen repeatedly, ten times or more. V usage is TRBV5-1 and J usage is TRBJ1-5; 10 bases are a match to TRBD1. The CDR3 covers 14 residues. V trimming: 4 bases; J trimming: 5 bases; junction bases outside the gene matches: 3. Germline V CDR1 and CDR2: SGHRS, YFSETQ. In DNA, the CDR3 is TGCGCCAGCAGCCAGGGGACAGGGGATCAGCCCCAGCATTTT. As protein: CASSQGTGDQPQHF.

The chain has TRBV30 and TRBJ2-7, with D possibly TRBD2 on 6 matching bases. The CDR3 has 12 amino acids. V dropped 3 bases and J dropped 8 bases, with 14 bases sitting between them. Germline V CDR1 and CDR2: GTSNPN, SVGIG (reference sequence). The CDR3, as DNA: TGTGCCTGGAGACCGGAGGGAGCCCAGCAGTACTTC. This encodes CAWRPEGAQQYF.

Concerning this clonotype: A much larger clone sits a single nucleotide away, making a read error possible. The genes are TRBV7-9 and TRBJ2-5; TRBD2 matches at 12 bases. CDR3 size: 18 residues. The germline gives CDR1 SEHNR, CDR2 FQNEAQ (reference sequence). V lost 5 bases to trimming and J lost 5 bases; unmatched junction nucleotides: 15. The CDR3 reads CASSQELAGGIFTETQYF. CDR3 in DNA: TGTGCCAGCAGCCAAGAACTAGCGGGAGGAATCTTTACGGAGACCCAGTACTTC.

The sample holds many counts of this clonotype. CDR3: CASSLRGHPRDTQYF. For the CDR3, the DNA is TGTGCCAGCAGCTTGCGCGGACACCCGAGGGATACGCAGTATTTT. The J gene is TRBJ2-3, the V gene TRBV7-9; possible D gene TRBD1, 5 bases. CDR3 size: 15 residues. Trimming left V 3 bases short and J 6 bases short, with 16 bases between. Per the germline V gene, CDR1 is SEHNR and CDR2 is FQNEAQ (reference sequence).

This clonotype was counted between two and nine times. The CDR3, as DNA: TGCAGTGCTAGGACGGCTGTAACCTATGGCTACACCTTC. Translating gives CSARTAVTYGYTF. The chain links TRBV20-1 to TRBJ1-2; no clear D. CDR1 DFQATT and CDR2 SNEGSKA come from the germline V gene (reference sequence). V lost 3 bases and J 4 bases, leaving 12 bases between the germline ends. The CDR3 is made up of 13 amino acids.

The chain couples TRBV10-3 to TRBJ1-1; possible D gene TRBD1, 5 bases. V gave up 6 bases and J gave up 2 bases, with 10 bases separating them. CDR1 ENHRY and CDR2 SYGVKD come from the germline V gene. This CDR3 is built from 13 residues. The CDR3 sequence: CAIRGTDNTEAFF. For the CDR3, the DNA is TGTGCCATCAGGGGGACCGATAACACTGAAGCTTTCTTT.

A note on this clonotype: Relative to the germline gene, one junction end is altered; a read error may explain this. The chain combines TRBV25-1 with TRBJ2-5, with 9 bases lining up with TRBD2. Germline CDR1 reads MGHDK; CDR2 reads SYGVNS. The CDR3 totals 15 residues. The CDR3 spells CASSESAGGYETRYF. Written as DNA, the CDR3 is TGTGCCAGCAGTGAATCTGCGGGAGGGTATGAGACCCGGTACTTC.

This clonotype was counted between two and nine times. This chain links TRBV10-1 with TRBJ2-7, with 7 bases identical to TRBD2. Germline lookup yields CDR1 WNHNN and CDR2 SYGVQD (reference sequence). The CDR3 totals 16 residues. With 2 bases clipped from V and 2 bases from J, the junction kept 9 bases outside the gene matches. The CDR3 nucleotides read TGCGCCAGCAGTGAGAGGGTACTAGCGCGAACCTACGAGCAGTACTTC. Amino acids: CASSERVLARTYEQYF.

The chain employs TRBV10-2 and TRBJ2-5; D is perhaps TRBD1 (6 bases). The V gene's germline CDR1 is WSHSY and CDR2 SAAADI. Trimming left V 1 base short and J 2 bases short, with 8 bases between. This CDR3 is 14 amino acids long. The CDR3 sequence is CASSELGGQETQYF. The CDR3 nucleotides are TGCGCCAGCAGTGAGTTAGGGGGTCAAGAGACCCAGTACTTC.

The genes are TRBV30 and TRBJ1-6, with D perhaps matching TRBD1 (5 bases). The CDR3 has 13 amino acids. Germline V gene lookup returns CDR1 GTSNPN and CDR2 SVGIG (reference sequence). The germline V and J ends were trimmed by 1 base and 4 bases, with 5 bases remaining between them. The chain's CDR3 is CAWSGQYNSPLHF. The DNA of the CDR3 is TGTGCCTGGAGTGGACAGTATAATTCACCCCTCCACTTT.

This clonotype was observed at least ten times. The V call is TRBV19, the J call TRBJ1-2; 7 positions agree with TRBD1. This CDR3 has 13 amino acids. After removal of 6 bases from V and 4 bases from J, the junction contained 5 bases not matched to a gene. Germline V gene sequence: CDR1 LNHDA, CDR2 SQIVND (reference sequence). CDR3 region: CASSVGTAYGYTF. The CDR3 DNA is TGTGCCAGTAGCGTAGGGACAGCCTATGGCTACACCTTC.

About this clonotype itself: The conserved closing phenylalanine or tryptophan is absent in this CDR3, likely reflecting a read error. The chain recombines TRBV10-3 with TRBJ1-5; TRBD1 matches 9 bases. Germline assignment: CDR1 ENHRY and CDR2 SYGVKD. The CDR3 runs 17 residues. The J segment lost 2 bases and the V segment lost 8 bases, leaving 13 bases of the junction unmatched. In DNA, the CDR3 is TGTGCCATCTGCAGTCTTAACAGGGGGCGAGGCAATCAGCCCCAGCATTTA. The encoded protein is CAICSLNRGRGNQPQHL.

This rearrangement joins TRBV7-8 to TRBJ2-2; TRBD2 matches 9 bases. The J segment lost 4 bases and the V segment lost 2 bases, leaving 5 bases of the junction unmatched. Germline values: CDR1 SGHVS, CDR2 FQNEAQ. CDR3 length equals 16 residues. In DNA form, the CDR3 reads TGTGCCAGCAGCTTAATTAGCGGGAGTAGCACCGGGGAGCTGTTTTTT. This sequence encodes CASSLISGSSTGELFF.

This clonotype was observed a single time. One end of the junction is discordant with germline, which a read error may explain. This sequence joins TRBV5-6 and TRBJ1-1, with TRBD1 as a possible D gene (6 bases). Germline V gene sequence: CDR1 SGHDT, CDR2 YYEEEE. The CDR3 covers 9 residues. The CDR3, as DNA: TGTGCCAGCAGCCCAGGGGTCAGCTTT. This encodes CASSPGVSF.

Of note for this clonotype: The conserved phenylalanine or tryptophan is not found at the CDR3 terminus, so this likely reflects a read error. The DNA is left out, because the CDR3 cannot be placed on it with certainty; the CDR3 is given as TCRdb lists it. The genes are TRBV6-5 and TRBJ2-6; the listed D gene, TRBD1, was not tested against the DNA. CDR1 and CDR2 from the germline V gene are MNHEY and SVGAGI. The CDR3 is made up of 9 amino acids, end residues included. CDR3 in amino acids: CASSYLPGQ.

The J gene is TRBJ2-7, the V gene TRBV7-8, with 7 positions matching TRBD2. This CDR3 region has 13 residues. Germline loops: CDR1 SGHVS, CDR2 FQNEAQ. The J segment lost 3 bases and the V segment lost 5 bases, leaving 4 bases of the junction unmatched. The CDR3, as DNA: TGTGCCAGCAGCACGCGGACTAGCTACGAGCAGTACTTC. The encoded protein is CASSTRTSYEQYF.

The sample holds many counts of this clonotype. This chain links TRBV29-1 with TRBJ1-5; TRBD1 matches 8 bases. Germline V gene lookup returns CDR1 SQVTM and CDR2 ANQGSEA. V was pared by 0 bases and J by 3 bases, with 16 bases of the junction left unmatched. This CDR3 is built from 19 residues. CDR3 protein: CSVEEWPHLTGVANQPQHF. The CDR3 DNA reads TGCAGCGTTGAAGAGTGGCCGCACCTGACAGGGGTTGCCAATCAGCCCCAGCATTTT.

Regarding this clonotype: A junction boundary mismatches the germline segment, possibly from a read error. CDR3 sequence reads: CASSPQRETQYF. The CDR3 bases are TGTGCCAGCAGTCCGCAACGGGAGACCCAGTACTTC. The chain carries TRBV10-3 and TRBJ2-5; no definite D call. Germline CDR1 and CDR2: ENHRY and SYGVKD. The length of the CDR3 is 12 residues.

V and J are TRBV15 and TRBJ2-7, with D perhaps matching TRBD2 (7 bases). The CDR3 is made up of 15 amino acids. V gave up 3 bases and J gave up 4 bases, with 16 bases separating them. Germline loops: CDR1 LNHNV, CDR2 YYDKDF (reference sequence). CDR3 protein: CATSSRAGARYEQYF. CDR3 DNA: TGTGCCACCAGCAGCCGGGCGGGGGCGCGGTACGAGCAGTACTTC.

This clonotype was counted only a few times. DNA of the CDR3: TGTGCCACCAGTGAGGTAGACCAGCCCCAGCATTTT. It is translated as CATSEVDQPQHF. This chain links TRBV24-1 with TRBJ1-5; the D is unclear. The germline V gene has CDR1 KGHDR and CDR2 SFDVKD. CDR3 length: 12 amino acids. V was cut by 4 bases and J by 7 bases, with 7 bases left in between.

The V and J genes are TRBV7-8 and TRBJ1-2; D possibly corresponds to TRBD1 (6 bases). The CDR3 sequence is 14 residues long. Trimming took off 5 bases at V and 3 bases at J, with 13 bases between the two ends. Germline-derived CDR1 and CDR2 are SGHVS and FQNEAQ. The CDR3 protein is CASSLTDSDYGYTF. Written as DNA, the CDR3 is TGTGCCAGCAGCCTCACGGACAGTGACTATGGCTACACCTTC.

The rearrangement links TRBV20-1 to TRBJ2-3; 9 nucleotides agree with TRBD2. Germline V lookup: CDR1 DFQATT, CDR2 SNEGSKA (reference sequence). The CDR3 is made up of 17 amino acids. J was trimmed by 4 bases and V by 1 base; bases with no gene match: 12. CDR3: CSARGLAATRGADTQYF. CDR3 bases: TGCAGTGCTAGAGGACTAGCGGCTACCAGAGGCGCAGATACGCAGTATTTT.

In its sample, this clonotype was seen many times. This sequence joins TRBV7-2 and TRBJ1-5; perhaps TRBD1 as D (5 bases). Germline CDR1 SGHTA, CDR2 FQGNSA. V was cut by 7 bases and J by 6 bases, with 22 bases left in between. CDR3 size: 16 residues. In DNA, the CDR3 is TGTGCCAGCACCACCGGGGGGGACCAACGGGTTCAGCCCCAGCATTTT. Translating gives CASTTGGDQRVQPQHF.

Many counts were recorded for this clonotype. The gene calls are TRBV2 and TRBJ2-7; 7 positions agree with TRBD2. Trimming cost V 7 bases and J 1 base; bases outside gene matches: 7. CDR3 length: 14 amino acids. Germline V gives CDR1 SNHLY, CDR2 FYNNEI. In nucleotides, the CDR3 is TGTGCCAGCACCTTTGGAGCGGGGTCCTACGAGCAGTACTTC. Its translation is CASTFGAGSYEQYF. The variable domain in full, with the rest retrieved from reference TRBV2 and TRBJ2-7, is EPEVTQTPSHQVTQMGQEVILRCVPISNHLYFYWYRQILGQKVEFLVSFYNNEISEKSEIFDDQFSVERPDGSNFTLKIRSTKLEDSAMYFCASTFGAGSYEQYFGPGTRLTVT.

Comment on this clonotype: The junction and the germline gene differ at one end; a read error may be behind it. The chain is built from TRBV10-3 and TRBJ2-7; 7 bases fit TRBD1. CDR1 and CDR2 from the germline V gene are ENHRY and SYGVKD. The CDR3 extends over 15 amino acids. This CDR3 is CASSYSKQGTYEQYF. Here the CDR3 DNA reads TGTGCCAGCAGTTACTCGAAACAGGGGACCTACGAGCAGTACTTC.